The T cell receptor (beta chain) under discussion was sequenced for a study of shared clonotypes between healthy human individuals. Unsorted samples drew genomic DNA from 100 million or so PBMCs. This clone was observed many times. Antigen: not known. The same CDR3 is also encoded by other DNA sequences in this sample. Study-wide points: Collection of samples was limited to blood; tissue repertoires likely differ.

Every subset's genomic DNA went evenly onto several immunoSEQ plates. The method was immunoSEQ multiplex PCR; TCRdb's version includes in-frame clones alone and lacks a portion of them. The table records roughly 500,000 clones, around 74% of them present only once. V dropped 0 bases and J dropped 4; count of bases not matched to a gene: 6. The length of the CDR3 is 14 residues. Germline loops: CDR1 GTSNPN, CDR2 SVGIG (reference sequence). This clonotype originated in a woman in her forties in good health. Some clones in this sample may be carry-over from other donors' samples. This rearrangement joins TRBV30 to TRBJ2-7, with 7 bases identical to TRBD2. Sample: PBMCs. In nucleotides, the CDR3 is TGTGCCTGGAGTGTACCCGGGGGAGGGTACGAGCAGTACTTC. Translating it yields CAWSVPGGGYEQYF.